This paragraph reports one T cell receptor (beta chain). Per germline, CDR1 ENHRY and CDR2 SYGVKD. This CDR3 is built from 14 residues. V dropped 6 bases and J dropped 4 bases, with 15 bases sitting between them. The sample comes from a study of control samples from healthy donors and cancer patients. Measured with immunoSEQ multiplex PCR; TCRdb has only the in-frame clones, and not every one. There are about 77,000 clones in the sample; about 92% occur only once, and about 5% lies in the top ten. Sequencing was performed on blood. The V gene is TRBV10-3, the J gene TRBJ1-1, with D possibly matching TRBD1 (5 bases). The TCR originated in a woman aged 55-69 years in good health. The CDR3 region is CAIRGTADPTEAFF. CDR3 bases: TGTGCCATCAGGGGGACCGCTGACCCCACTGAAGCTTTCTTT.